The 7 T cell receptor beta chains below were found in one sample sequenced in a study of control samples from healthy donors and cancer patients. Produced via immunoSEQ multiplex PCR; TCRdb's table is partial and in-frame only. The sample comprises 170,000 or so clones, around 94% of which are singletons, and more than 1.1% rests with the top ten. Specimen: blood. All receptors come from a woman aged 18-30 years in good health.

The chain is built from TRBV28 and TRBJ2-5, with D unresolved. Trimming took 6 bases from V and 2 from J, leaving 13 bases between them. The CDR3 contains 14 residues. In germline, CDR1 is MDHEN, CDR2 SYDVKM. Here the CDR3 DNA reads TGTGCCAGCAGGAAACGAGCCAGACAAGAGACCCAGTACTTC. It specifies CASRKRARQETQYF.

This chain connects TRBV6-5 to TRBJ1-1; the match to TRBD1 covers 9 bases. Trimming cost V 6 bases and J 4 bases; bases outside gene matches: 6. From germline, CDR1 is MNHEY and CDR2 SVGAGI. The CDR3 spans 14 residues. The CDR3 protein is CASSRTGAVTEAFF. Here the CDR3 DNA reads TGTGCCAGCAGCAGGACAGGGGCCGTCACTGAAGCTTTCTTT.

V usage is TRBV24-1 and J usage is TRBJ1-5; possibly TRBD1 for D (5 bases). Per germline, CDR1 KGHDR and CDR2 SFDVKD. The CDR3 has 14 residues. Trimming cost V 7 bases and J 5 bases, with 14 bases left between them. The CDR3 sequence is CATSDYSGDQPQHF. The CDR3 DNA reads TGTGCCACCAGCGACTATTCGGGGGATCAGCCCCAGCATTTT.

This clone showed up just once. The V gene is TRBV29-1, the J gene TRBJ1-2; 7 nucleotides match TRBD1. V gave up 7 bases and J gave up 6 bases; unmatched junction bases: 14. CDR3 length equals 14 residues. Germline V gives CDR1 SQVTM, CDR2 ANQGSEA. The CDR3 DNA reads TGCAGCGGTGGGGGACAGACCCACGCGAATGGCTACACCTTC. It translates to CSGGGQTHANGYTF.

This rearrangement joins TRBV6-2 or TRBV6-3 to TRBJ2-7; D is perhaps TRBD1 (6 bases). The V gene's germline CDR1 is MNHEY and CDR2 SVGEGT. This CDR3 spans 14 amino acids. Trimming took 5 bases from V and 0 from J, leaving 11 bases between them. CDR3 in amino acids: CASSRQASSYEQYF. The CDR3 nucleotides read TGTGCCAGCAGTCGACAGGCTTCCTCCTACGAGCAGTACTTC.

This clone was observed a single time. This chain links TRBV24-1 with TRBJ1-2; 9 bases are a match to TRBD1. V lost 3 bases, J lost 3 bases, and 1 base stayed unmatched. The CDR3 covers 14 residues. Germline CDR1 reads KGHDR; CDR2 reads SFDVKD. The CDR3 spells CATSDRTGDYGYTF. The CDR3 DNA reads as TGTGCCACCAGTGATCGGACAGGGGACTATGGCTACACCTTC.

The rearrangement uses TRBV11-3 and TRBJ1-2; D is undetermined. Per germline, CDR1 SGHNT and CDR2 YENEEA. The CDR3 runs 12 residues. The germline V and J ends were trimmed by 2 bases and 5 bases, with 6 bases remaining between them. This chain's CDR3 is CASSLSGYGYTF. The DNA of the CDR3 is TGTGCCAGCAGCTTATCCGGGTATGGCTACACCTTC. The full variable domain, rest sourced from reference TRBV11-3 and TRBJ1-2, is EAGVVQSPRYKIIEKKQPVAFWCNPISGHNTLYWYLQNLGQGPELLIRYENEEAVDDSQLPKDRFSAERLKGVDSTLKIQPAELGDSAVYLCASSLSGYGYTFGSGTRLTVV.